Below are 20 T cell receptor beta chains sequenced from a single sample in a study of Ad26.COV2.S vaccination and SARS-CoV-2 variants. The assay was immunoSEQ multiplex PCR, and TCRdb's table has in-frame clones only and misses some. The data contain some 350,000 clones, 92% of them singletons. The sample was peripheral blood, taken after recovery from COVID-19. These receptors were obtained from a human donor who had recovered from COVID-19.

Only a few counts were recorded for this clone. The V call is TRBV6-5, the J call TRBJ1-1; 7 bases are shared with TRBD1. Germline values: CDR1 MNHEY, CDR2 SVGAGI. Germline trimming cut 2 bases from V and 3 bases from J; bases unmatched to any gene: 9. The CDR3 is 16 residues long. CDR3 bases: TGTGCCAGCAGTTACGGGGGAGGGGGCCAACACACTGAAGCTTTCTTT. Translated: CASSYGGGGQHTEAFF.

This rearrangement joins TRBV12-3 or TRBV12-4 to TRBJ1-3; D not certain. Deletions cut 7 bases from V and 0 bases from J, with 7 bases between. The CDR3 has 13 amino acids. The CDR3 sequence: CASIINSGNTIYF. CDR3 bases: TGTGCCAGCATTATTAACTCTGGAAACACCATATATTTT.

The rearrangement uses TRBV29-1 and TRBJ1-1, with D uncertain. The germline V and J ends were trimmed by 2 bases and 8 bases, with 27 bases remaining between them. CDR1 and CDR2 from the germline V gene are SQVTM and ANQGSEA. This CDR3 comprises 17 residues. Here the CDR3 DNA reads TGCAGCGTTGAAAGATCAGGAAATATAATAATAAAGTCCGAAGCTTTCTTT. This codes for CSVERSGNIIIKSEAFF.

The chain combines TRBV7-8 with TRBJ2-5; no reliable D call. The CDR3 covers 12 residues. Between the trimmed V and J ends, which lost 1 base and 5 bases, there was a span of 5 bases. Germline CDR1 and CDR2: SGHVS and FQNEAQ. The chain's CDR3 is CASSLVRETQYF. CDR3 DNA: TGTGCCAGCAGCTTAGTGCGTGAGACCCAGTACTTC.

The V gene is TRBV7-2, the J gene TRBJ1-2; TRBD1 agrees at 7 bases. Germline values: CDR1 SGHTA, CDR2 FQGNSA. This CDR3 comprises 16 residues. The junction had 6 bases not matched to a gene; V was cut back by 2 bases and J by 0 bases. This chain's CDR3 is CASSLQTGPSNYGYTF. In DNA form, the CDR3 reads TGTGCCAGCAGCTTACAGACAGGGCCGTCTAACTATGGCTACACCTTC.

The chain combines TRBV7-2 with TRBJ2-5, with 9 nucleotides matching TRBD1. V shed 5 bases, J shed 1 base, and the junction held 8 bases outside the gene matches. CDR1 is SGHTA and CDR2 is FQGNSA in the germline V gene. The CDR3 has 16 amino acids. CDR3: CASSLGQGLLQETQYF. The CDR3 DNA is TGTGCCAGCAGCCTGGGACAGGGCCTTCTCCAAGAGACCCAGTACTTC.

The rearrangement joins TRBV5-6 to TRBJ1-2; tentatively, D is TRBD1 (6 bases). Germline-derived CDR1 and CDR2 are SGHDT and YYEEEE. Trimming pared 4 bases from V and 4 bases from J, leaving 17 bases between. The CDR3 has 15 amino acids. As DNA, the CDR3 is TGTGCCAGCAGCAGGTGGGGGCTCGGGACCTATGGCTACACCTTC. Translated, it gives CASSRWGLGTYGYTF.

The rearrangement joins TRBV29-1 to TRBJ2-1, with a possible D match to TRBD2 (5 bases). The CDR3 is 13 residues long. Germline V gene lookup returns CDR1 SQVTM and CDR2 ANQGSEA. The V end was cut by 2 bases, the J end by 8 bases, with 13 bases between. CDR3 sequence (DNA): TGCAGCGTTGAAATGGGGAGAAGTGATGAGCAGTTCTTC. Translation: CSVEMGRSDEQFF.

The V gene is TRBV2, the J gene TRBJ2-3, with TRBD2 matching 9 bases. There are 15 residues in the CDR3. Germline loops: CDR1 SNHLY, CDR2 FYNNEI. V shed 2 bases and J 4 bases; nucleotides not matched to a gene: 4. The CDR3 is CASSERRGGADTQYF. The CDR3 bases are TGTGCCAGCAGTGAAAGGCGGGGGGGCGCAGATACGCAGTATTTT.

This chain connects TRBV2 to TRBJ1-6, with TRBD1 as a possible D gene (6 bases). V was shortened by 5 bases and J by 4 bases, with 24 bases between the two germline ends. CDR1 is SNHLY, CDR2 FYNNEI, per germline. This CDR3 is built from 19 residues. The CDR3 bases are TGTGCCAGCAGTAAGAGGAGGACAGTCAATTCGATATATAATTCACCCCTCCACTTT. Its translation is CASSKRRTVNSIYNSPLHF.

This chain uses TRBV19 with TRBJ2-1; TRBD2 matches 11 bases. The CDR3 contains 15 residues. The germline CDR1 and CDR2 sequences are LNHDA and SQIVND (reference sequence). The trim removed 6 bases at V and 7 bases at J, leaving 8 bases unmatched. Written as DNA, the CDR3 is TGTGCCAGTAGCAAACTAGCGGGGGCCGGGAATGAGCAGTTCTTC. It is translated as CASSKLAGAGNEQFF.

This clone was picked up a small number of times. The chain links TRBV12-3 or TRBV12-4 to TRBJ1-2, with D maybe TRBD1 (6 bases). V lost 3 bases and J 4 bases, leaving 6 bases between the germline ends. There are 12 residues in the CDR3. This chain's CDR3 is CASSLTGYGYTF. The CDR3 bases are TGTGCCAGCAGTTTGACAGGCTATGGCTACACCTTC.

This chain links TRBV6-4 with TRBJ2-1, with a tentative D call TRBD2 (5 bases). The V gene lost 4 bases and the J gene lost 8 bases, with 12 bases spanning the gap. The CDR3 loop spans 13 amino acids. The germline gives CDR1 MRHNA, CDR2 SNTAGT. The chain's CDR3 is CASSVEEDYEQFF. CDR3 in DNA: TGTGCCAGCAGTGTTGAGGAGGATTATGAGCAGTTCTTC.

The V and J genes are TRBV18 and TRBJ1-4, with D uncertain. Trimming stripped 5 bases from V and 2 bases from J, with 9 bases between. CDR3 size: 14 residues. Germline CDR1 is KGHSH and CDR2 is LQKENI. CDR3 coding DNA: TGTGCCAGCTCATCCTCCTCCACTAATGAAAAACTGTTTTTT. This codes for CASSSSSTNEKLFF.

This sequence joins TRBV18 and TRBJ2-7, with 8 bases matching TRBD1. Germline CDR1 reads KGHSH; CDR2 reads LQKENI. V was pared by 0 bases and J by 7 bases, with 5 bases of the junction left unmatched. This CDR3 region has 14 residues. The CDR3, as DNA: TGTGCCAGCTCACCACCGGACAGGGCAAGGGAGCAGTACTTC. The encoded protein is CASSPPDRAREQYF.

The chain employs TRBV12-3 or TRBV12-4 and TRBJ1-5; D remains unclear. The CDR3 spans 13 residues. V lost 7 bases and J 3 bases, leaving 10 bases between the germline ends. The CDR3 loop reads CASTEGNNQPQHF. In DNA form, the CDR3 reads TGTGCCAGCACTGAGGGTAACAATCAGCCCCAGCATTTT.

The rearrangement links TRBV19 to TRBJ2-1, with D unclear. Deletions cut 8 bases from V and 9 bases from J, with 14 bases between. The CDR3 loop spans 12 amino acids. Germline V gene lookup returns CDR1 LNHDA and CDR2 SQIVND (reference sequence). The CDR3 protein is CASGLLMGEQFF. The CDR3 DNA reads TGTGCCAGTGGTCTCCTTATGGGTGAGCAGTTCTTC.

The gene calls are TRBV6-2 or TRBV6-3 and TRBJ2-7; no clear D gene. The CDR3 has 12 amino acids. Germline assignment: CDR1 MNHEY and CDR2 SVGEGT. V shed 1 base and J shed 5 bases, with 6 bases lying between them. In DNA, the CDR3 is TGTGCCAGCAGTTACTTCGGAGACGAGCAGTACTTC. Protein sequence: CASSYFGDEQYF.

This clone was seen a few times. The chain combines TRBV10-3 with TRBJ2-5, with D tentatively TRBD2 (6 bases). CDR1 and CDR2 from the germline V gene are ENHRY and SYGVKD. Trimming removed 6 bases at V and 4 bases at J, with 15 bases between. This CDR3 comprises 14 residues. The DNA of the CDR3 is TGTGCCATCAGAGACGGGAGTCGGGGAGAGACCCAGTACTTC. This codes for CAIRDGSRGETQYF.

This clone was recorded a few times. The V gene is TRBV7-6, the J gene TRBJ1-6, with a weak D call TRBD1 (6 bases). The CDR3 consists of 16 residues. V dropped 5 bases and J dropped 7 bases, with 18 bases sitting between them. Germline assignment: CDR1 SGHVS and CDR2 FNYEAQ. The CDR3 DNA is TGTGCCAGCAGCATTAGGGGGAGGGGTCAAAATTCACCCCTCCACTTT. Protein sequence: CASSIRGRGQNSPLHF.